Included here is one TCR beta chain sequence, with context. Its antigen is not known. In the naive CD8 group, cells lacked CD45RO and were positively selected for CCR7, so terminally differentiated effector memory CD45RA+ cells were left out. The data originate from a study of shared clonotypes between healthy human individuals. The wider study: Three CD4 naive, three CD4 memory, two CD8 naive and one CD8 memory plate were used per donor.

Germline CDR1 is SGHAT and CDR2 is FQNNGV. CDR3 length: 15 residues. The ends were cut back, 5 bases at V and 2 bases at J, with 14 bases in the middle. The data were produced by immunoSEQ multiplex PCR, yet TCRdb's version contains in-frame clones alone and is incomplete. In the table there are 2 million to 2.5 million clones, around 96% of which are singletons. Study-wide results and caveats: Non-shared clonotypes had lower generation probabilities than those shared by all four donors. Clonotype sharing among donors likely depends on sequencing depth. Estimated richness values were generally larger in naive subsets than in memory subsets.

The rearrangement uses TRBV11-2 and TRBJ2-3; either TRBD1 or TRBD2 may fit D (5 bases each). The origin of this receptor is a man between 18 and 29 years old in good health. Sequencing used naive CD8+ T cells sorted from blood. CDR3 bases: TGTGCCAGCAGCCTAATTGGGGGAAACACAGATACGCAGTATTTT. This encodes CASSLIGGNTDTQYF.